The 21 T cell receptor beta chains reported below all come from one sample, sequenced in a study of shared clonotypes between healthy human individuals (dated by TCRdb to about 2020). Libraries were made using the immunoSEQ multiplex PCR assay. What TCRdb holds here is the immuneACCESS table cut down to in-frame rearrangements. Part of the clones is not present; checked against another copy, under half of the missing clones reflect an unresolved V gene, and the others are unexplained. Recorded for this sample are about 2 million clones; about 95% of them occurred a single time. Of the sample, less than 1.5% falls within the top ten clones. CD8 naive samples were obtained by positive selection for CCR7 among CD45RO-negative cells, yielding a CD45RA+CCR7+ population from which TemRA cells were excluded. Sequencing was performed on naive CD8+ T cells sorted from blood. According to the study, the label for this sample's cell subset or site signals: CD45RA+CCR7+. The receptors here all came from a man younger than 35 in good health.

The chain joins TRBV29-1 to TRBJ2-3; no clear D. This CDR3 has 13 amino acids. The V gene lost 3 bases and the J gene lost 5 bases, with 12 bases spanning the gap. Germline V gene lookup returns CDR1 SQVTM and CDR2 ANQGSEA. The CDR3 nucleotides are TGCAGCGTTGAGGTCAACCTAGAAGATACGCAGTATTTT. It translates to CSVEVNLEDTQYF.

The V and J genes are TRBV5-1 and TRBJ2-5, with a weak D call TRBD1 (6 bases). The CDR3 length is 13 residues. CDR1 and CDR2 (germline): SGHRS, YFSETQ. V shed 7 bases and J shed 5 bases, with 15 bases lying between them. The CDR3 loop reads CASRDISEETQYF. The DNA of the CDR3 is TGCGCCAGCCGGGACATATCGGAGGAGACCCAGTACTTC.

CDR3 DNA: TGCGCCAGCAGCTTGGTTTTCGGTCTAGCGGAAACCTACAATGAGCAGTTCTTC. It specifies CASSLVFGLAETYNEQFF. The V gene is TRBV5-1, the J gene TRBJ2-1; TRBD2 agrees at 7 bases. The CDR3 consists of 18 residues. The V and J ends lost 0 bases and 2 bases, in that order; junction bases with no gene match: 11. Germline V gene sequence: CDR1 SGHRS, CDR2 YFSETQ.

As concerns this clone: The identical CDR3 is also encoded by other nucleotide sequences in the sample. In DNA form, the CDR3 reads TGTGCCAGCAGCTTAGGGGAGTACGAGCAGTACTTC. Amino acids: CASSLGEYEQYF. V and J are TRBV7-9 and TRBJ2-7; perhaps TRBD2 as D (5 bases). The CDR3 is made up of 12 amino acids. Trimming took off 1 base at V and 4 bases at J, with 5 bases between the two ends. The germline gives CDR1 SEHNR, CDR2 FQNEAQ (reference sequence). Looking up the rest from reference TRBV7-9 and TRBJ2-7 gives the full variable domain: DTGVSQNPRHKITKRGQNVTFRCDPISEHNRLYWYRQTLGQGPEFLTYFQNEAQLEKSRLLSDRFSAERPKGSFSTLEIQRTEQGDSAMYLCASSLGEYEQYFGPGTRLTVT.

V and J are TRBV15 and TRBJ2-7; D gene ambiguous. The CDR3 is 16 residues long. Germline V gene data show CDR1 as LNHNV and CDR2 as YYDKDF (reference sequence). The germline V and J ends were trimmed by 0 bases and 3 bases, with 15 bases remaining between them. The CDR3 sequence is CATSRDKGSLSYEQYF. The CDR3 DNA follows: TGTGCCACCAGCAGAGATAAGGGTAGCCTAAGCTACGAGCAGTACTTC.

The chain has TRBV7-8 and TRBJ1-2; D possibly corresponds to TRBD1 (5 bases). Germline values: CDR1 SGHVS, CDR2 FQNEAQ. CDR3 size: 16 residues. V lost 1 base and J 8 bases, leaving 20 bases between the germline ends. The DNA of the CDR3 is TGTGCCAGCAGCTTAGGCCGAGAGAATATGGGACTAGGCTACACCTTC. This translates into CASSLGRENMGLGYTF.

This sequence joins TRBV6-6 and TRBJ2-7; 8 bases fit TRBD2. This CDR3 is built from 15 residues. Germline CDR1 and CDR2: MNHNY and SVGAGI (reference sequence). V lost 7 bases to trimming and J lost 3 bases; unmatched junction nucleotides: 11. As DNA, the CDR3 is TGTGCCAGCACCACCTGGGCGGGGGGATACTACGAGCAGTACTTC. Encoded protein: CASTTWAGGYYEQYF.

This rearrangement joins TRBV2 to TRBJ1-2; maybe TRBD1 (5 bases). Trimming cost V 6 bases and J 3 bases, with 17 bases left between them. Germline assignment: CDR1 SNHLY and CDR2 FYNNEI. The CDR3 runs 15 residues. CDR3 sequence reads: CASSPGAGRYYGYTF. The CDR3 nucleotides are TGTGCCAGCAGCCCTGGGGCAGGGAGGTACTATGGCTACACCTTC.

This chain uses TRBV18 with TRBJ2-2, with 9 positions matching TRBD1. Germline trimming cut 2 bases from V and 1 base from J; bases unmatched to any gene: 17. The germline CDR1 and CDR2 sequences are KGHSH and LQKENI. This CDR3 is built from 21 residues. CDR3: CASSPGSGQGFWFGNTGELFF. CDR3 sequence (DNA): TGTGCCAGCTCACCAGGAAGTGGACAGGGGTTTTGGTTTGGGAACACCGGGGAGCTGTTTTTT. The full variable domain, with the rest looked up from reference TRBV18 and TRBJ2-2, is NAGVMQNPRHLVRRRGQEARLRCSPMKGHSHVYWYRQLPEEGLKFMVYLQKENIIDESGMPKERFSAEFPKEGPSILRIQQVVRGDSAAYFCASSPGSGQGFWFGNTGELFFGEGSRLTVL.

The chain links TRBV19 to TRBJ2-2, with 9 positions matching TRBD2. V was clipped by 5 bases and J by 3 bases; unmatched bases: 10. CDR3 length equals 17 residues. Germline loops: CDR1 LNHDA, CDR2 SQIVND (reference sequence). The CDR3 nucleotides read TGTGCCAGTAGTGGGTTTAGCGGGAGCATGGACACCGGGGAGCTGTTTTTT. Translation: CASSGFSGSMDTGELFF.

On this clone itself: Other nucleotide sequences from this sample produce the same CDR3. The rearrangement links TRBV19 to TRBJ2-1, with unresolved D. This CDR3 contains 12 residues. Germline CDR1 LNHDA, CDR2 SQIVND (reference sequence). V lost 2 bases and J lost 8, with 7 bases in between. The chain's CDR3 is CASSIRSDEQFF. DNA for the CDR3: TGTGCCAGTAGTATACGAAGCGATGAGCAGTTCTTC.

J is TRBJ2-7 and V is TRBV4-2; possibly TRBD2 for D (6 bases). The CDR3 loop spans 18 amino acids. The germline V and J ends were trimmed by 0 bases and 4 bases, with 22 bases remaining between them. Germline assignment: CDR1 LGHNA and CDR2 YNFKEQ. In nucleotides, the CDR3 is TGTGCCAGCAGCCAAGAGGAGGGCGGGGTCGCGACTCCTTACGAGCAGTACTTC. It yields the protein CASSQEEGGVATPYEQYF.

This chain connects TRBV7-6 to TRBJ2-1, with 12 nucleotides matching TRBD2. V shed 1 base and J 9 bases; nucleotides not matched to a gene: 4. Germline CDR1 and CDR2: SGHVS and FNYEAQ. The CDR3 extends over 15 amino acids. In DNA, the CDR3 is TGTGCCAGCAGCTTAGGGACTAGCGGGGCGGGTGAGCAGTTCTTC. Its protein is CASSLGTSGAGEQFF.

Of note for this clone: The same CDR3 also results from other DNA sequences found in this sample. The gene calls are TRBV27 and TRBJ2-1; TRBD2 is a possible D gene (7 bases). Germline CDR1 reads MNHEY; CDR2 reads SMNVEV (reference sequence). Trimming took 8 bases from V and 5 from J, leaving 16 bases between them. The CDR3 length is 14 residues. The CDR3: CASRRGGVNNEQFF. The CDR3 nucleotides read TGTGCCAGCCGAAGGGGGGGAGTGAACAATGAGCAGTTCTTC.

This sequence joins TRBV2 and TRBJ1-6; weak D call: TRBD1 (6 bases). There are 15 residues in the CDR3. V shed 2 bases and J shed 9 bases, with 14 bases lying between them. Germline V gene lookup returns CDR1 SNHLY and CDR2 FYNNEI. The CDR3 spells CASSERSGEGSPLHF. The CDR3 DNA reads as TGTGCCAGCAGTGAACGGTCAGGGGAGGGTTCACCCCTCCACTTT.

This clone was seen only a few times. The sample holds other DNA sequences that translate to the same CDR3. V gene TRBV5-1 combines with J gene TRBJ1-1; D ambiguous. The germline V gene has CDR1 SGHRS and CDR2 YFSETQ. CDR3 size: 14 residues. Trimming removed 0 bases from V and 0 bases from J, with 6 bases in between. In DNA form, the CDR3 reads TGCGCCAGCAGCTTGGATAGGATGAACACTGAAGCTTTCTTT. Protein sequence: CASSLDRMNTEAFF.

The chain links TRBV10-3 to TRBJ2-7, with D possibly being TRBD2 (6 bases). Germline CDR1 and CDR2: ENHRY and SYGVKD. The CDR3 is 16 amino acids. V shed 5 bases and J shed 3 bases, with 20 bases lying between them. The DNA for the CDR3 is TGTGCCATCAGTTCCCAGGAGGGGACTGACCGCTACGAGCAGTACTTC. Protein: CAISSQEGTDRYEQYF.

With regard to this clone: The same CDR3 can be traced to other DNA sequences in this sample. CDR3 sequence (DNA): TGTGCCAGCAGTTTTCGCACCACAGATACGCAGTATTTT. It encodes CASSFRTTDTQYF. The V and J genes are TRBV28 and TRBJ2-3; D gene unclear. Germline V gene sequence: CDR1 MDHEN, CDR2 SYDVKM. The CDR3 is 13 amino acids. V gave up 3 bases and J gave up 2 bases, with 6 bases separating them.

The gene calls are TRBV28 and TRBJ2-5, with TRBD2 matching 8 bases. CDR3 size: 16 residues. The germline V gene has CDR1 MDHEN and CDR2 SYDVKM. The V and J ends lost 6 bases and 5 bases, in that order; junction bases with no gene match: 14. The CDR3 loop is CASRRPGLGTSETQYF. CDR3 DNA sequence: TGTGCCAGCAGACGCCCGGGACTAGGGACGTCGGAGACCCAGTACTTC.

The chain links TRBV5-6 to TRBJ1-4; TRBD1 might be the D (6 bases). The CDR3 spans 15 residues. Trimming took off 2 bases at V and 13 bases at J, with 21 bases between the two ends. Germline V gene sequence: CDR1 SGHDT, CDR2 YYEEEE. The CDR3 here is CASSFGTGTPQGLFF. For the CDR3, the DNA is TGTGCCAGCAGCTTTGGCACGGGGACGCCACAGGGACTGTTTTTT.

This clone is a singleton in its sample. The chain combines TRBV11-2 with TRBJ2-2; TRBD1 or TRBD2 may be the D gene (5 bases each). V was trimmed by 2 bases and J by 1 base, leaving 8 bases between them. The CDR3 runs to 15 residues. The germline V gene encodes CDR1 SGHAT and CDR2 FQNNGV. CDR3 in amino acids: CASSLRGVNTGELFF. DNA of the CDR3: TGTGCCAGCAGCTTAAGAGGGGTGAACACCGGGGAGCTGTTTTTT.